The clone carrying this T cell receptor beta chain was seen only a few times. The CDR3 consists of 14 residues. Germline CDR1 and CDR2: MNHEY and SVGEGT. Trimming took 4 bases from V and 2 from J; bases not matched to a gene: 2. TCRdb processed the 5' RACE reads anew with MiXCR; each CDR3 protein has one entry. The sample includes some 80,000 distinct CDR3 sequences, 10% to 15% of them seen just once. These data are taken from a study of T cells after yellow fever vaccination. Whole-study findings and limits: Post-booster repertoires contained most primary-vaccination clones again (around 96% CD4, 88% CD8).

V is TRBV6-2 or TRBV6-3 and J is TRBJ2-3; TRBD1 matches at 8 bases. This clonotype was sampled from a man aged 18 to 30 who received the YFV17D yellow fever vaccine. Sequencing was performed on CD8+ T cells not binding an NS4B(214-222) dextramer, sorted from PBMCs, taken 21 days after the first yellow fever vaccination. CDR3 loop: CASSLGQATDTQYF. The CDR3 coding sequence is TGTGCCAGCAGTTTGGGACAGGCCACAGATACGCAGTATTTT.